This T cell receptor beta chain appears in the sequencing data of a study of cytomegalovirus exposure and HLA in healthy donors. The data were produced by immunoSEQ multiplex PCR, yet TCRdb's version contains in-frame clones alone and is incomplete. Counted here are approximately 140,000 clones, 80% to 90% occurring once; the ten biggest clones make up more than 1.4%. Germline trimming cut 1 base from V and 4 bases from J; bases unmatched to any gene: 5. Germline V gene sequence: CDR1 LGHNA, CDR2 YNFKEQ. The CDR3 length is 15 residues. The sample was PBMCs. The rearrangement joins TRBV4-2 to TRBJ2-5; 8 bases match TRBD2. The source is a woman aged 30 to 39 in good health and CMV-seronegative. CDR3 DNA: TGTGCCAGCAGCCAAGGTGATAGCGGGGCAGAGACCCAGTACTTC. Translation: CASSQGDSGAETQYF.